This T cell receptor beta chain was recovered during a study of stem cell transplantation in POMP-related autoinflammatory disease (dated by TCRdb to the early 2020s). A note on the overall study: According to the study's hypothesis, the TRB repertoire gets skewed because defective thymoproteasomes impair MHC class I-dependent CD8+ T-cell differentiation and positive selection. Prior to transplant, the patients had skewing toward CD4+ naive T cells, low CD8+ T-cell proportions, and reduced T-cell cytokine secretion. After transplant, 100% donor engraftment of neutrophils and platelets through one year was shown by DNA chimerism analysis. To find out how POMP deficiency affects T-cell receptor beta repertoire diversity and CDR3 characteristics, high-throughput TRB sequencing was used.

Inclusive of the bounding cysteine and phenylalanine, the CDR3 is 15 residues long. CDR3 DNA is the only sequence kept; it has 45 bases, read in frame from the first base. V and J are truncated by 6 bases and 0 bases respectively, leaving an intervening sequence of 13 bases. Based on the germline V gene (reference sequence), the CDR1 and CDR2 sequences are MNHEY and SMNVEV. Interpreted using the paper, the time point label stands for: after hematopoietic stem cell transplant. PRAID was characterized by prominent immunodeficiency alongside autoinflammation. Prior to TRB sequencing, T-cell subsets (conventional T cells, CD8+ T cells, regulatory T cells, T follicular helper cells) were sorted. About this clone itself: Its target antigen remains unknown. Base qualities are not at hand, and no much larger clone is one base apart.

Library preparation employed the immunoSEQ multiplex PCR assay. On the authors' methods: Shannon entropy, which takes clonal size distribution into account, was used to quantify repertoire diversity. The Gini-Simpson index (Simpson_1-D) was used to measure inequality in clonotype distribution. TCRdb retrieved this table from immuneACCESS and kept in-frame rearrangements only. Not all clones are present; in checked studies, unresolved V genes account for under half, and no reason is known for the remainder. Clonal size and the V and J genes are those of that table, whereas D and trimming came from the DNA. This sample comprises some 68,000 clones, around 90% of them detected only once. The ten largest clones add up to about 0.7% of the sample. Results the study describes overall, beyond this receptor: A trend toward lower TRB diversity and higher clonality was observed in PRAID patients across all analyzed T-cell subsets. Statistical significance for the trend toward lower diversity and increased clonality in PRAID patients was reached only for regulatory T cells. The number of unique TRB V-J gene pairings in PRAID patients was restricted.

This chain joins TRBV27 to TRBJ2-3; the D gene is perhaps TRBD1 or TRBD2, each of them matching over 5 bases. The sequencing used CD4+ T cells from PBMCs, collected after stem cell transplantation. This TCR came from a human patient with POMP-related autoinflammation and immune dysregulation (PRAID). Some T cells seen after a transplant may have their origin in the graft donor. The CDR3 protein sequence reads: CASSEGTFSTDTQYF. The DNA sequence follows: TGTGCCAGCAGCGAAGGGACCTTTAGCACAGATACGCAGTATTTT.